A single sample is the source of the 19 T cell receptor beta chains below, sequenced in a study of radiotherapy plus CTLA-4 blockade in lung cancer. Repertoires were generated with immunoSEQ multiplex PCR, while TCRdb's copy carries only in-frame clones and drops some. The sample has roughly 90,000 clones, around 81% seen once. The sequencing used peripheral blood, collected from a patient treated with radiotherapy plus ipilimumab. The receptors were gathered from a human donor with non-small cell lung cancer who had a partial response to radiotherapy plus ipilimumab. Some clones in this sample may be carry-over from other donors' samples.

This chain joins TRBV2 and TRBJ1-1; 7 nucleotides agree with TRBD1. Germline CDR1 SNHLY, CDR2 FYNNEI. CDR3 length: 14 residues. The V segment lost 2 bases and the J segment 11 bases; nucleotides outside the gene matches: 11. In nucleotides, the CDR3 is TGTGCCAGCAGTGAACGGTCGAACAGGGGCTCGGCTTTCTTT. Translation gives CASSERSNRGSAFF.

The chain employs TRBV5-6 and TRBJ1-6; tentatively, D is TRBD1 (6 bases). Germline V gives CDR1 SGHDT, CDR2 YYEEEE. Trimming took 2 bases from V and 10 from J, leaving 16 bases between them. CDR3 length equals 15 residues. The CDR3 DNA reads as TGTGCCAGCAGCTTTCACTACAGGGTTGGCTCACCCCTCCACTTT. This sequence encodes CASSFHYRVGSPLHF.

The chain carries TRBV6-6 and TRBJ1-1, with TRBD1 matching over 8 bases. Losses at the gene ends were 0 bases for V and 12 bases for J; bases not matched to a gene: 12. Germline CDR1 reads MNHNY; CDR2 reads SVGAGI (reference sequence). There are 15 residues in the CDR3. The CDR3 sequence: CASSYSGQAASGSFF. The CDR3 DNA reads as TGTGCCAGCAGTTACTCGGGACAGGCGGCGTCGGGGTCTTTCTTT.

V is TRBV5-1 and J is TRBJ2-3; TRBD2 matches at 7 bases. The length of the CDR3 is 15 residues. J was trimmed by 0 bases and V by 0 bases; bases with no gene match: 1. Germline lookup yields CDR1 SGHRS and CDR2 YFSETQ. CDR3 in amino acids: CASSLDSGSTDTQYF. For the CDR3, the DNA is TGCGCCAGCAGCTTGGATAGCGGGAGCACAGATACGCAGTATTTT.

V usage is TRBV18 and J usage is TRBJ1-3; TRBD1 is a possible D gene (5 bases). The ends were cut back, 6 bases at V and 0 bases at J, with 12 bases in the middle. The CDR3 spans 15 residues. Germline V gives CDR1 KGHSH, CDR2 LQKENI. The chain's CDR3 is CASSPRQSSGNTIYF. The CDR3 DNA follows: TGTGCCAGCTCCCCGAGACAGAGCTCTGGAAACACCATATATTTT.

Regarding this clone: In the same sample, other DNA sequences code for this CDR3. J is TRBJ2-7 and V is TRBV28, with D unresolved. Germline CDR1 and CDR2: MDHEN and SYDVKM. With 2 bases removed from V and 3 bases from J, the gap between germline ends came to 2 bases. There are 11 residues in the CDR3. CDR3 amino acids: CASSLLYEQYF. Here the CDR3 DNA reads TGTGCCAGCAGTTTACTCTACGAGCAGTACTTC.

The V call is TRBV11-3, the J call TRBJ1-2, with D possibly matching TRBD1 (6 bases). Trimming removed 4 bases from V and 0 bases from J, with 18 bases in between. In germline, CDR1 is SGHNT, CDR2 YENEEA. CDR3 length equals 17 residues. For the CDR3, the DNA is TGTGCCAGCAGCTCAGGGGTGCGGGCCACCTCTAACTATGGCTACACCTTC. It is translated as CASSSGVRATSNYGYTF. The variable domain in full, with the rest retrieved from reference TRBV11-3 and TRBJ1-2, is EAGVVQSPRYKIIEKKQPVAFWCNPISGHNTLYWYLQNLGQGPELLIRYENEEAVDDSQLPKDRFSAERLKGVDSTLKIQPAELGDSAVYLCASSSGVRATSNYGYTFGSGTRLTVV.

The chain links TRBV5-4 to TRBJ1-1, with 10 bases aligning to TRBD1. CDR1 is SGHNT and CDR2 is YYREEE in the germline V gene (reference sequence). The CDR3 is 14 residues long. Losses at the gene ends were 3 bases for V and 1 base for J; bases not matched to a gene: 0. The CDR3 DNA reads TGTGCCAGCAGCTGGGACAGGGGGAACACTGAAGCTTTCTTT. Translated, it gives CASSWDRGNTEAFF.

V is TRBV18 and J is TRBJ2-7, with 7 bases matching TRBD2. CDR1 is KGHSH, CDR2 LQKENI, per germline. V lost 2 bases and J lost 7; bases outside the gene matches: 11. The CDR3 totals 15 residues. CDR3 sequence reads: CASSPNTGGSTEQYF. DNA for the CDR3: TGTGCCAGCTCACCAAACACGGGAGGTTCGACGGAGCAGTACTTC.

This sequence joins TRBV18 and TRBJ2-3; TRBD2 aligns across 7 bases. Germline CDR1 is KGHSH and CDR2 is LQKENI. V shed 3 bases and J 0 bases; nucleotides not matched to a gene: 3. The CDR3 is 15 amino acids. CDR3 region: CASSPRGVSTDTQYF. CDR3 nucleotide sequence: TGTGCCAGCTCACCTCGGGGGGTTAGCACAGATACGCAGTATTTT.

This chain joins TRBV9 and TRBJ2-3; 11 positions match TRBD2. The CDR3 spans 18 residues. Trimming removed 0 bases from V and 0 bases from J; junction bases left unmatched: 6. The germline CDR1 and CDR2 sequences are SGDLS and YYNGEE. CDR3 region: CASSVELAGGLSTDTQYF. In nucleotides, the CDR3 is TGTGCCAGCAGCGTAGAGTTAGCGGGGGGGCTGAGCACAGATACGCAGTATTTT.

Regarding this clone: The sample carries other DNA sequences with the same CDR3. The chain recombines TRBV5-1 with TRBJ2-1; a possible D gene is TRBD2 (5 bases). Per the germline V gene, CDR1 is SGHRS and CDR2 is YFSETQ. Trimming cost V 1 base and J 4 bases, with 12 bases left between them. The CDR3 is 15 residues long. The CDR3 loop reads CASSLLGGGYNEQFF. The DNA of the CDR3 is TGCGCCAGCAGCTTGCTTGGCGGAGGTTACAATGAGCAGTTCTTC.

The chain uses TRBV19 and TRBJ1-2, with D hard to call. The CDR3 spans 12 residues. Germline assignment: CDR1 LNHDA and CDR2 SQIVND (reference sequence). V was pared by 3 bases and J by 8 bases, with 10 bases between. The CDR3 DNA reads TGTGCCAGTAGTATTCTGGGAGGCGGCTACACCTTC. Translating it yields CASSILGGGYTF.

The rearrangement joins TRBV9 to TRBJ2-3, with D tentatively TRBD2 (6 bases). V was clipped by 3 bases and J by 7 bases, with 21 bases between them. The germline gives CDR1 SGDLS, CDR2 YYNGEE. There are 16 residues in the CDR3. For the CDR3, the DNA is TGTGCCAGCAGCGGGGGACTCGCTTCTTTCACGAATACGCAGTATTTT. It yields the protein CASSGGLASFTNTQYF.

This rearrangement joins TRBV28 to TRBJ2-3, with 13 nucleotides matching TRBD2. Trimming cost V 3 bases and J 6 bases; bases outside gene matches: 6. Germline assignment: CDR1 MDHEN and CDR2 SYDVKM. This CDR3 spans 16 amino acids. This CDR3 reads CASSFRGLAGADTQYF. The CDR3 DNA is TGTGCCAGCAGTTTTAGAGGACTAGCGGGAGCTGATACGCAGTATTTT. The variable domain in full, completed from reference TRBV28 and TRBJ2-3, reads DVKVTQSSRYLVKRTGEKVFLECVQDMDHENMFWYRQDPGLGLRLIYFSYDVKMKEKGDIPEGYSVSREKKERFSLILESASTNQTSMYLCASSFRGLAGADTQYFGPGTRLTVL.

This chain connects TRBV11-3 to TRBJ2-7, with 7 positions matching TRBD1. This CDR3 spans 13 amino acids. Trimming cost V 0 bases and J 6 bases; bases outside gene matches: 2. Per the germline V gene, CDR1 is SGHNT and CDR2 is YENEEA. The CDR3 region has the DNA TGTGCCAGCAGCTTAGAACAGGGGCGCGAGCAGTACTTC. Translated, it gives CASSLEQGREQYF.

The chain joins TRBV30 to TRBJ1-5; 7 nucleotides agree with TRBD1. The germline gives CDR1 GTSNPN, CDR2 SVGIG (reference sequence). This CDR3 has 14 amino acids. V was pared by 0 bases and J by 9 bases, with 8 bases of the junction left unmatched. CDR3 nucleotides: TGTGCCTGGAGTGTAAGGGGGCCCGTAGGGCCCCAGCATTTT. Amino acid sequence: CAWSVRGPVGPQHF.

This clone was counted a few times. The chain combines TRBV5-8 with TRBJ1-4; TRBD1 matches at 7 bases. CDR1 and CDR2 from the germline V gene are SGHTS and YDEGEE. This CDR3 is built from 15 residues. V was clipped by 0 bases and J by 6 bases; unmatched bases: 5. In DNA, the CDR3 is TGTGCCAGCAGCTTGGGGGACAGCCTGGATGAAAAACTGTTTTTT. Amino acids: CASSLGDSLDEKLFF.

This chain uses TRBV4-3 with TRBJ1-5, with a tentative D call TRBD1 (5 bases). Germline V gives CDR1 LGHNA, CDR2 YSLEER. The V and J ends lost 0 bases and 6 bases respectively, with 15 bases between them. The CDR3 runs to 16 residues. The CDR3 nucleotides are TGCGCCAGCAGCCAAGAGTACCGGGGGATTCGTCAGCCCCAGCATTTT. Its translation: CASSQEYRGIRQPQHF.